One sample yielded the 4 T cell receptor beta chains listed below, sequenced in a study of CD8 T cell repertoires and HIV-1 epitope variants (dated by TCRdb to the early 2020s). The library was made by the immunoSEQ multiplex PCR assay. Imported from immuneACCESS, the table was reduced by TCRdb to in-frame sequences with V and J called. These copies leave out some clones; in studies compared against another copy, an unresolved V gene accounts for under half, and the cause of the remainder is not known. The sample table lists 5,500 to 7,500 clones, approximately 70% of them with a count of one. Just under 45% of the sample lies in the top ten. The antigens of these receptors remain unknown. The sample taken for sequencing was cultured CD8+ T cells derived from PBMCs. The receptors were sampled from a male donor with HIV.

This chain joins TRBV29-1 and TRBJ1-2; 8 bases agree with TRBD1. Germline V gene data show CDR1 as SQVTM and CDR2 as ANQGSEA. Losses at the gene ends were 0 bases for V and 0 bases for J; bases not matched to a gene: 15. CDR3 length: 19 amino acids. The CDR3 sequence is CSVEDYEWRQGPSNYGYTF. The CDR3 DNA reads TGCAGCGTTGAAGATTACGAGTGGAGACAGGGGCCTTCTAACTATGGCTACACCTTC.

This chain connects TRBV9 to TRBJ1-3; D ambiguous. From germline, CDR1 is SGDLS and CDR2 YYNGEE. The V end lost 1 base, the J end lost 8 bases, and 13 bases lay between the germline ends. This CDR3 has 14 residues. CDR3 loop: CASSVFGNTDTIYF. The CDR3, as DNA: TGTGCCAGCAGCGTATTCGGGAATACGGACACCATATATTTT.

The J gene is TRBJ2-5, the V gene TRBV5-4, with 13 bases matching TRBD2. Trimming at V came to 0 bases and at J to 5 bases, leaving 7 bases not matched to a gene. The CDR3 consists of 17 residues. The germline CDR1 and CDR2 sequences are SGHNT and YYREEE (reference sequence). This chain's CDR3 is CASSLVEGLAGRETQYF. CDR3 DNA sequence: TGTGCCAGCAGCTTGGTAGAGGGACTAGCGGGACGCGAGACCCAGTACTTC.

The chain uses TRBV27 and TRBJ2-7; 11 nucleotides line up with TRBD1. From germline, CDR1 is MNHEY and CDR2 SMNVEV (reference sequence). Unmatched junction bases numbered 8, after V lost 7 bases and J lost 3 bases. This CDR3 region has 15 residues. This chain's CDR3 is CASNLGTGGIYEQYF. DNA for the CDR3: TGTGCCAGCAACCTCGGGACAGGGGGGATCTACGAGCAGTACTTC.